Detailed here is one TCR beta chain. The method was immunoSEQ multiplex PCR; TCRdb's version includes in-frame clones alone and lacks a portion of them. The sample includes more than 70,000 clones, around 85% seen only once; the top ten take around 5.6%. The CDR3 spans 15 residues. These data are taken from a study of identifying expanded T cells in peripheral blood. The chain employs TRBV21-1 and TRBJ2-1; TRBD1 is the table's D call and was not checked against the DNA. TRBV21-1 counts as a pseudogene. The TCR was taken from a person aged 18 to 70 in good health. Input material: blood. The DNA of the CDR3 is TGTGCCAGCAGCAGAAGACAGGGCCCCTACAATGAGCAGTTCTTC. Residues: CASSRRQGPYNEQFF.